The clone carrying this TCR beta chain was seen ten or more times. Its antigen is unidentified. This entry belongs to a study of T cell repertoires in cytomegalovirus infection. Overall study context: Public TCR beta signatures indicated both CMV infection and matching HLA type.

Trimming cost V 8 bases and J 0 bases, with 14 bases left between them. This CDR3 has 15 amino acids. Germline assignment: CDR1 SGHTA and CDR2 FQGNSA. Study results and caveats: Summed frequency of public TCR beta families distinguished CMV carriers with the relevant HLA. HLA-C-restricted CMV-specific TCR beta clonotypes were dominant in the ex vivo response.

TCRdb independently ran MiXCR on the reads; one entry per CDR3 protein. Here the sample spans 60,000 to 75,000 distinct CDR3 sequences, 4% being singletons. This TCR was sampled from a human donor in good health (CMV status not recorded). Some clones in this sample may be carry-over from other donors' samples. The sample taken for sequencing was PBMCs. The gene calls are TRBV7-2 and TRBJ1-5; D unresolved. In nucleotides, the CDR3 is TGTGCCAGCGCCATGACCCAGGTTAGCAATCAGCCCCAGCATTTT. Its translation is CASAMTQVSNQPQHF.